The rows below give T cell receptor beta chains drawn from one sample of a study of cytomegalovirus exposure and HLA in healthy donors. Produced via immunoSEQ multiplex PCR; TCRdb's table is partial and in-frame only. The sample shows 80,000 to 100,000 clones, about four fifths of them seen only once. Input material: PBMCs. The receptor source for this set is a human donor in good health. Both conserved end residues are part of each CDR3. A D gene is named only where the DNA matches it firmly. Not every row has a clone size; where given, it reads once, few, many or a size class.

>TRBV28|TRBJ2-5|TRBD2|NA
CASGLAGNTQETQYF
TGTGCCAGCGGCCTAGCGGGGAATACCCAAGAGACCCAGTACTTC
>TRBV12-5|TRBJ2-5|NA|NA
CASALRTGRVETQYF
TGTGCTAGTGCCCTAAGGACAGGGAGGGTCGAGACCCAGTACTTC
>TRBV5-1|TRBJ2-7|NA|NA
CASSLGAATYEQYF
TGCGCCAGCAGCTTAGGGGCGGCGACCTACGAGCAGTACTTC
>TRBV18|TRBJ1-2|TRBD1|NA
CASSPRQGSEDYGYTF
TGTGCCAGCTCACCAAGACAGGGCTCGGAGGACTATGGCTACACCTTC
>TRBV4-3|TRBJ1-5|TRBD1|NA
CASSQDGGQGAFQPQHF
TGCGCCAGCAGCCAAGATGGGGGACAGGGGGCGTTTCAGCCCCAGCATTTT
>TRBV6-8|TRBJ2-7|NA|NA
CASSSPLRASYEQYF
TGTGCCAGCAGTTCGCCTTTGCGAGCCTCCTACGAGCAGTACTTC
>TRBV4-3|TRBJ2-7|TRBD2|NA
CASSQGLAGSSEQYF
TGCGCCAGCAGCCAGGGACTAGCGGGAAGTAGCGAGCAGTACTTC
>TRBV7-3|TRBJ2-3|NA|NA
CASSHGTGNPTDTQYF
TGTGCCAGCAGCCATGGAACAGGGAATCCCACAGATACGCAGTATTTT
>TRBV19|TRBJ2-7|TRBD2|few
CASKDLAARGTYEQYF
TGTGCCAGTAAGGACCTAGCGGCCCGGGGCACCTACGAGCAGTACTTC
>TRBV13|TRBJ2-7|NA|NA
CASSGQHRALGHEQYF
TGTGCCAGCAGCGGGCAGCACAGGGCCTTGGGGCACGAGCAGTACTTC
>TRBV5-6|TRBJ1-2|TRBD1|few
CASSLRTGDTF
TGTGCCAGCAGCTTGAGGACAGGAGATACCTTC
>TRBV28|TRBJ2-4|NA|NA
CASRAGIAKNIQYF
TGTGCCAGCCGGGCGGGAATAGCCAAAAACATTCAGTACTTC
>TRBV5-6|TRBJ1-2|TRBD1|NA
CASSLGSTGGYGYTF
TGTGCCAGCAGCTTGGGCTCGACAGGGGGCTATGGCTACACCTTC